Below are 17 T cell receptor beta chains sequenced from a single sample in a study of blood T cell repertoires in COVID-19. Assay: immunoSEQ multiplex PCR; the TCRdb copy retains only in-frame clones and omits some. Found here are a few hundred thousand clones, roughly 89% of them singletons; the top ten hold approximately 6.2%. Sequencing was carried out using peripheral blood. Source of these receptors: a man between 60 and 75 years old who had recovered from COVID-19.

CDR3 coding DNA: TGTGCCAGCAGCTTAGATGGGGCAGCCTCGAAAGAGACCCAGTACTTC. Translated, it gives CASSLDGAASKETQYF. This sequence joins TRBV7-9 and TRBJ2-5; D perhaps matches TRBD1 (5 bases). The CDR3 totals 16 residues. Per germline, CDR1 SEHNR and CDR2 FQNEAQ (reference sequence). The V end lost 1 base, the J end lost 3 bases, and 15 bases lay between the germline ends. Combining the CDR3 with reference TRBV7-9 and TRBJ2-5 gives the whole variable domain DTGVSQNPRHKITKRGQNVTFRCDPISEHNRLYWYRQTLGQGPEFLTYFQNEAQLEKSRLLSDRFSAERPKGSFSTLEIQRTEQGDSAMYLCASSLDGAASKETQYFGPGTRLLVL.

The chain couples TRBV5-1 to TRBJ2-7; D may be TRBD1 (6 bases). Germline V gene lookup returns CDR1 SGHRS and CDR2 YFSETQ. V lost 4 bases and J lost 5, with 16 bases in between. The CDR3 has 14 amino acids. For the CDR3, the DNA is TGCGCCAGCAGCCACACCACAGGGAGCCACGAGCAGTACTTC. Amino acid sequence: CASSHTTGSHEQYF. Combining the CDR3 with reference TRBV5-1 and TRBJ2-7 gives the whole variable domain KAGVTQTPRYLIKTRGQQVTLSCSPISGHRSVSWYQQTPGQGLQFLFEYFSETQRNKGNFPGRFSGRQFSNSRSEMNVSTLELGDSALYLCASSHTTGSHEQYFGPGTRLTVT.

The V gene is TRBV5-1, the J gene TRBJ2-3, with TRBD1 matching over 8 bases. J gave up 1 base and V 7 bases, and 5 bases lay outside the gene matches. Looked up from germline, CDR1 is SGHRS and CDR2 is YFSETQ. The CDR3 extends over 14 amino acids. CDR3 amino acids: CASRPTGGTDTQYF. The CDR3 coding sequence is TGCGCCAGCCGCCCGACAGGGGGCACAGATACGCAGTATTTT.

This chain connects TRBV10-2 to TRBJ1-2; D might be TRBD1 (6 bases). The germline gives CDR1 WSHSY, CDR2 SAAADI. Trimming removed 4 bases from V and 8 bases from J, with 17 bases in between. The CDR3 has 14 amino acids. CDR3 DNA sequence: TGCGCCAGCAGTGGGGGTGAAAGGGGGAGAGGCTACACCTTC. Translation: CASSGGERGRGYTF.

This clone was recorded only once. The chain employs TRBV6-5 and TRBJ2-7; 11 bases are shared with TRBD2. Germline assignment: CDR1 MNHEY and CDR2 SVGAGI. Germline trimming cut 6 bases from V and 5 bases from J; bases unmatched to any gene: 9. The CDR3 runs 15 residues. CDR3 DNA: TGTGCCAGCAGGCCAACGGGACTAGCGGAGAACGAGCAGTACTTC. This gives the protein CASRPTGLAENEQYF.

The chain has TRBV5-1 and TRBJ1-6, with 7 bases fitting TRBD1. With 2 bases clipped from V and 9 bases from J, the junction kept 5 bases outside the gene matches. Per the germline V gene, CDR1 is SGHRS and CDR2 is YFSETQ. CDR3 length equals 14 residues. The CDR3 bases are TGCGCCAGCAGCTTAGGGGGCGCGGGTTCACCCCTCCACTTT. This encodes CASSLGGAGSPLHF.

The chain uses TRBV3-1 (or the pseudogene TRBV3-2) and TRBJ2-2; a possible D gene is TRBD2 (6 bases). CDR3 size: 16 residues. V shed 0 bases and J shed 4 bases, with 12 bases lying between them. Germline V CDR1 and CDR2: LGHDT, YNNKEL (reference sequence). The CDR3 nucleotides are TGTGCCAGCAGCCAAGAGGTAGCGGAGGGCACCGGGGAGCTGTTTTTT. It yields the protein CASSQEVAEGTGELFF.

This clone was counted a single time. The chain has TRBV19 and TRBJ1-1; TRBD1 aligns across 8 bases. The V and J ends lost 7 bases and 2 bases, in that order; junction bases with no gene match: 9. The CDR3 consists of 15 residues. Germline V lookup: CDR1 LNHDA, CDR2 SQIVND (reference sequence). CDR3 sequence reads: CASNGLGQANTEAFF. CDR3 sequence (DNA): TGTGCCAGTAATGGCCTGGGACAGGCCAACACTGAAGCTTTCTTT.

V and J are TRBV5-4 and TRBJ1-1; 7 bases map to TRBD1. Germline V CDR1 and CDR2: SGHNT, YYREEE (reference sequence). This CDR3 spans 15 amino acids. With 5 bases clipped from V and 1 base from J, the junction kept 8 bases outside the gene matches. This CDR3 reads CASREPGGRNTEAFF. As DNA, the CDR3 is TGTGCCAGCAGAGAGCCAGGGGGTAGGAACACTGAAGCTTTCTTT.

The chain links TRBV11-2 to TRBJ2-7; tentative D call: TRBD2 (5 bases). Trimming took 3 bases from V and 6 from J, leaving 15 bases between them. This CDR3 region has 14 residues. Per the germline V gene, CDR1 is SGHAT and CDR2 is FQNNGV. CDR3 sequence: CASSLAGSGGEQYF. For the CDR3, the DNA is TGTGCCAGCAGCTTGGCGGGTTCGGGTGGCGAGCAGTACTTC.

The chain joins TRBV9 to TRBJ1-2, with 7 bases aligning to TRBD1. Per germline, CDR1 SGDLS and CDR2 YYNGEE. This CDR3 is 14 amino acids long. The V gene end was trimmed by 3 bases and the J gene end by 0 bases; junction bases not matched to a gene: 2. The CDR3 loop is CASSGDSPNYGYTF. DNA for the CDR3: TGTGCCAGCAGCGGGGACAGCCCTAACTATGGCTACACCTTC.

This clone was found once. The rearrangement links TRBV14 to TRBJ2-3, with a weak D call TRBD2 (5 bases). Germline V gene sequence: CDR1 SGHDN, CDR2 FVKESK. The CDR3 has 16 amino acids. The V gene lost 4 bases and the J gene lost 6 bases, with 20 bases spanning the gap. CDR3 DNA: TGTGCCAGCAGCCCCCGAGTCAATACTTGGGAGGATACGCAGTATTTT. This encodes CASSPRVNTWEDTQYF.

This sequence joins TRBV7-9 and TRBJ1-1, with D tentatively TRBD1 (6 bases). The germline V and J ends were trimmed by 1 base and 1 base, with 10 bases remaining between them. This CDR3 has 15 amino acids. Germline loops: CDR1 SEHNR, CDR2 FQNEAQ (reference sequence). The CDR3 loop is CASSLGGHQNTEAFF. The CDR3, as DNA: TGTGCCAGCAGCTTAGGGGGACATCAGAACACTGAAGCTTTCTTT.

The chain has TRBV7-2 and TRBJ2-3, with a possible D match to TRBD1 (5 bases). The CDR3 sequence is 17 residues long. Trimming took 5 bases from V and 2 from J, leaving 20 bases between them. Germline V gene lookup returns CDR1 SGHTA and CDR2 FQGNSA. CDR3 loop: CASSPVGQSLHTDTQYF. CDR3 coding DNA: TGTGCCAGCAGCCCCGTGGGGCAGTCCCTCCACACAGATACGCAGTATTTT. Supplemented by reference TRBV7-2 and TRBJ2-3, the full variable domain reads GAGVSQSPSNKVTEKGKDVELRCDPISGHTALYWYRQSLGQGLEFLIYFQGNSAPDKSGLPSDRFSAERTGGSVSTLTIQRTQQEDSAVYLCASSPVGQSLHTDTQYFGPGTRLTVL.

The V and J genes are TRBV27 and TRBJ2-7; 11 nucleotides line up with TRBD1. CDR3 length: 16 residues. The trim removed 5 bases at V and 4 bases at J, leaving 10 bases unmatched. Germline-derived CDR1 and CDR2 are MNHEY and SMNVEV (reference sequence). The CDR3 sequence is CASSVPSGTGGYEQYF. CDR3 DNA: TGTGCCAGCAGTGTTCCTTCCGGGACAGGGGGGTACGAGCAGTACTTC.

The CDR3 loop is CAWNTWLALLNSYEQYF. The CDR3 region has the DNA TGTGCCTGGAATACGTGGCTAGCCTTACTAAACTCCTACGAGCAGTACTTC. This chain links TRBV30 with TRBJ2-7, with D tentatively TRBD2 (5 bases). Trimming pared 4 bases from V and 0 bases from J, leaving 22 bases between. The CDR3 is made up of 17 amino acids. In germline, CDR1 is GTSNPN, CDR2 SVGIG (reference sequence).

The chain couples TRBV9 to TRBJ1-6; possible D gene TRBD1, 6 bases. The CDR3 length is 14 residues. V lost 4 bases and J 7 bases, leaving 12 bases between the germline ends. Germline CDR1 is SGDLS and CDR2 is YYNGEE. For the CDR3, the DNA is TGTGCCAGCAGCCCGCGGGGGCGCAATTCACCCCTCCACTTT. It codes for CASSPRGRNSPLHF. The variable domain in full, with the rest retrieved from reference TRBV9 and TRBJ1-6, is DSGVTQTPKHLITATGQRVTLRCSPRSGDLSVYWYQQSLDQGLQFLIQYYNGEERAKGNILERFSAQQFPDLHSELNLSSLELGDSALYFCASSPRGRNSPLHFGNGTRLTVT.